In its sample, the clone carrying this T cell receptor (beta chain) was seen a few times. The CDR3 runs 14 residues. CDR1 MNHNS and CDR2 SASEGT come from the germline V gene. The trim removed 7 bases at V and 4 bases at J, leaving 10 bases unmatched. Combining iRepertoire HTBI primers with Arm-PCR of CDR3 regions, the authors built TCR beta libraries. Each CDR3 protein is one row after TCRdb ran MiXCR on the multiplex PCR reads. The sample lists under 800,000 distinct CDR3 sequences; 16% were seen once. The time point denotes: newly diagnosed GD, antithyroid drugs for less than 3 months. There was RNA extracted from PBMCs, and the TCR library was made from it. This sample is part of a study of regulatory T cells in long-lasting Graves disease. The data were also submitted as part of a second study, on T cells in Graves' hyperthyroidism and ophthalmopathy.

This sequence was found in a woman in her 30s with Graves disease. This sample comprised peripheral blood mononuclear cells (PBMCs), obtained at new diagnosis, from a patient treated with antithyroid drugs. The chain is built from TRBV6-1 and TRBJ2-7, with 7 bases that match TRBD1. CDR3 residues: CASKLRQGAYEQYF. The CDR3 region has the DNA TGTGCCAGCAAGTTGCGACAGGGCGCGTACGAGCAGTACTTC.